This T cell receptor beta chain originates from a study of OX40 agonist ivuxolimab in advanced cancers. Across the whole study: Patients treated during dose escalation were battling hepatocellular carcinoma, melanoma, renal cell or head and neck cancer. Treatment received earlier with anti-PD-1, anti-PD-L1 or anti-CTLA-4 agents was allowed, and under 50% had some.

Measured with immunoSEQ multiplex PCR; TCRdb has only the in-frame clones, and not every one. Of about 61,000 clones listed, roughly 80% are singletons. Patients were ineligible given autoimmune disease history or systemic immunosuppression. In germline, CDR1 is SNHLY, CDR2 FYNNEI. The CDR3 totals 14 residues. The ends lost 4 bases at V and 5 bases at J; junction bases unmatched: 7. The chain combines TRBV2 with TRBJ1-2; 7 positions agree with TRBD1. The TCR comes from an adult with an advanced solid tumor such as melanoma, head and neck, liver or kidney cancer. The sequenced sample was CD4+ or CD8+ T cells sorted from blood, obtained in a trial of the OX40 agonist ivuxolimab. The DNA of the CDR3 is TGTGCCAGCAGTGTATGGACAGGAGAATATGGCTACACCTTC. Encoded protein: CASSVWTGEYGYTF. The variable domain in full, completed from reference TRBV2 and TRBJ1-2, reads EPEVTQTPSHQVTQMGQEVILRCVPISNHLYFYWYRQILGQKVEFLVSFYNNEISEKSEIFDDQFSVERPDGSNFTLKIRSTKLEDSAMYFCASSVWTGEYGYTFGSGTRLTVV.